This T cell receptor (beta chain) was identified during a study of T cell responses to AZD1222 COVID-19 vaccine (dated by TCRdb to the early 2020s). A note on the overall study: TCR sequencing covered fewer than 250 trial participants: 207 given two doses of AZD1222 and 26 given two doses of MenACWY control vaccine. Trial participants were enrolled by age into subgroups of 18-55, 56-69 and 70-plus years, and 148, 28 and 57 TCR-sequenced participants, respectively, were included in these subgroups.

The sample's time point label is to be understood as: about 28 days (+/-7) after the second vaccine dose. Because spike-specific TCR depth and breadth did not differ between the two schedules, AZD1222 recipients who got a second dose at roughly 4 weeks were pooled with those who got a second dose at roughly 12 weeks. Vaccinee samples were obtained from the UK trials COV001 and COV002, which included a single-blind randomized controlled phase 2/3 trial of AZD1222 (ChAdOx1 nCoV-19) in healthy adults. For TCRbeta chain sequencing, PBMC samples from trial participants were taken at day 0 and at day 28 after the second dose. CDR1 and CDR2, per the germline V gene (reference sequence), are PRHDT and FYEKMQ. Cut back by 2 bases and 4 bases, the V and J ends lie 9 bases apart. The CDR3 has 13 amino acids, counting the end cysteine and phenylalanine. This entry keeps only the CDR3 DNA: 39 bases, framed from base 1.

The CDR3 regions of human TCRbeta chains were analyzed by immunosequencing. As for the original processing: TCRs in the repertoires were matched against a reference library of SARS-CoV-2-specific TCRs that had been generated with the MIRA antigen-specificity platform. Breadth meant the fraction of unique TCRs that were SARS-CoV-2-associated, whereas depth meant the fraction of total T cells that were SARS-CoV-2-associated. Using the MIRA data, each spike-specific TCR was mapped to the spike region that the TCR reacts to and placed in a CD4 or CD8 class. Log10-transformed breadth and depth values were compared by one-way ANOVA with Sidak's multiple comparisons tests. Entries here come from immuneACCESS through TCRdb and include only in-frame sequences with V and J called. Some clones fail to appear in such tables; in the studies checked, an unresolved V gene covers under half of the shortfall, and the cause of the remainder is unknown. That table furnishes V, J and clone size, whereas the DNA furnished D and trimming. Recorded for this sample are fewer than 130,000 clones; around 90% of them occurred a single time. The ten largest clones add up to over 2% of the sample.

General findings and caveats noted by the study authors: The vaccine-associated CD4 TCRs covered the entire spike protein, and the dominant responses fell in regions 160-218 and 743-854. No day 14 peak-response samples were available, so repertoires were characterized only after the peak T cell response. Participants were mostly white British and included more females than males, and it was suggested by the authors that clonal diversity may have been underestimated. Reportedly, almost half of the unique spike-specific TCRs recognized epitopes lying outside the regions that are mutated in the B.1.351 and B.1.1.7 variants. After two AZD1222 doses, spike-specific TCR breadth and depth were significantly higher than at day 0 and than in MenACWY recipients. The 56-69-year group was small, and its depth increase did not reach significance, likely because of low power. Conclusions about previously exposed vaccinees are limited because only six or seven AZD1222 recipients were SARS-CoV-2 seropositive at baseline.

Turning to this clone: Which antigen it targets is not known. Base qualities are missing; no much larger clone stands one base away.

The rearrangement combines TRBV13 with TRBJ2-7; the D gene cannot be resolved reliably. Sequencing was performed on peripheral blood, taken 28 days after the second AZD1222 dose. The TCR was taken from an adult who received the AZD1222 COVID-19 vaccine. The nucleotide sequence reads as follows: TGTGCCAGCAGCTTACGTCGGATTTACGAGCAGTACTTC. It encodes CASSLRRIYEQYF.